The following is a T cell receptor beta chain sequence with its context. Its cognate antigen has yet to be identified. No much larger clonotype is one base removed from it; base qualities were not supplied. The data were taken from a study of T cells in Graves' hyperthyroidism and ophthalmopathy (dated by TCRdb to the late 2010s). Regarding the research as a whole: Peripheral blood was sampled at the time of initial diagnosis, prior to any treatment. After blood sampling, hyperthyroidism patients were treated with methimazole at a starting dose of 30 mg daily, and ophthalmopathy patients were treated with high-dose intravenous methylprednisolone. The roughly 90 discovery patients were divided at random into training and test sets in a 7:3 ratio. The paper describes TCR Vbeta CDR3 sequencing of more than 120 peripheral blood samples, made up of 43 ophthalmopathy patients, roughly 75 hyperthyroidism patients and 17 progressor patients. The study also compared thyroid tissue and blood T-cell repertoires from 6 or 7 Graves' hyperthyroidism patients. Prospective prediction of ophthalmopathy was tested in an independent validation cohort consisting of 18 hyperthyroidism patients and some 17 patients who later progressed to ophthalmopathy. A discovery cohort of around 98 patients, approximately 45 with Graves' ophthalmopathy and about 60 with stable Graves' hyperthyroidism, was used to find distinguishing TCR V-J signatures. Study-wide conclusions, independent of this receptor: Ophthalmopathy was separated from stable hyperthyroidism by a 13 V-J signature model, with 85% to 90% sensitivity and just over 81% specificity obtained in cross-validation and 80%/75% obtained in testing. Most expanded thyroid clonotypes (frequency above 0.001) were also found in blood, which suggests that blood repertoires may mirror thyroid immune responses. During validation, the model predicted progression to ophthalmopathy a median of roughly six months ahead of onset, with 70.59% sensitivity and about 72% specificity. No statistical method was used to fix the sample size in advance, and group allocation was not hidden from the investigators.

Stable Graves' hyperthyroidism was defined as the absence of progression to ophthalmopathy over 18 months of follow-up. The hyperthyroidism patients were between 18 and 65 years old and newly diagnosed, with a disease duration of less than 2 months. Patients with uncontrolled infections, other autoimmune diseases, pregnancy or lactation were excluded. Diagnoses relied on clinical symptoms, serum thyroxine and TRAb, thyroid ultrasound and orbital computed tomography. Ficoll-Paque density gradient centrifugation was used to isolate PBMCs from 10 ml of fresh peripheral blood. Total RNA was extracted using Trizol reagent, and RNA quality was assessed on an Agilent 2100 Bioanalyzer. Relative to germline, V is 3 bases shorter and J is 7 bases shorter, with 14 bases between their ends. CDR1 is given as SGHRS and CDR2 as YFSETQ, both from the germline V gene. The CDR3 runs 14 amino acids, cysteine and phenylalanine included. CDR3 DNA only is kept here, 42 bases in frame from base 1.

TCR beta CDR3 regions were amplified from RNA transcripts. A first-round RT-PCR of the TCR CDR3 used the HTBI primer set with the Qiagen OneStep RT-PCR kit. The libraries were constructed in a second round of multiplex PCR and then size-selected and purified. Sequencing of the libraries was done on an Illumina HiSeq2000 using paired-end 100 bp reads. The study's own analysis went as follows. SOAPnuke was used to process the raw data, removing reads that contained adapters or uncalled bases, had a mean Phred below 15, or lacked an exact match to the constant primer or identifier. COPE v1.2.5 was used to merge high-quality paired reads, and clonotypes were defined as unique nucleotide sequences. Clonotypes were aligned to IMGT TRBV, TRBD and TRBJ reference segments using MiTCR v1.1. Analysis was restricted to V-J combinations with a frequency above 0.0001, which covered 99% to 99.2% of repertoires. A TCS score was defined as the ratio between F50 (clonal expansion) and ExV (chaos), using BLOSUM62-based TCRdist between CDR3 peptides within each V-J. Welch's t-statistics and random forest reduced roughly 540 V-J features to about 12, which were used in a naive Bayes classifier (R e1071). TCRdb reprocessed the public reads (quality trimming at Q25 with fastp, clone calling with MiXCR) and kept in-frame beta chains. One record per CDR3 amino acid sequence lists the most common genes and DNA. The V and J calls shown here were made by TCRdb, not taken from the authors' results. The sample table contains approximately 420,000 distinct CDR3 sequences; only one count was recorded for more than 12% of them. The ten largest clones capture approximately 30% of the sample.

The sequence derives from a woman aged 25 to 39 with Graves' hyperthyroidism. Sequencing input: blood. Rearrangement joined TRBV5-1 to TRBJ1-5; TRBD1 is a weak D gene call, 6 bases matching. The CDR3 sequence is CASSYGTPHQPQHF. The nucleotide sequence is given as TGCGCCAGCAGCTACGGGACACCGCACCAGCCCCAGCATTTT.